The rows below give T cell receptor beta chains drawn from one sample of a study of beta chain features in type 1 diabetes. Only in-frame clones appear in the TCRdb table, and some are missing; sequencing was by immunoSEQ multiplex PCR. The sample lists around 400,000 clones; less than 15% were seen once. Sequenced material: naive CD4+ T cells from blood. Receptor source: a woman aged 18-29 years in good health. Each CDR3 is given with its conserved first and last residue. A D gene is named only where the DNA matches it firmly. A clone size is listed for some rows: how often the clone was seen (once, few, many), or a class if it is expanded.

few | NA | TRBJ1-2 | TRBV6-5 | TGTGCCAGCAGCCTTACAGGGAATCAGGGCTACACCTTC | CASSLTGNQGYTF
NA | NA | TRBJ2-3 | TRBV5-4 | TGTGCCAGCAGGGCCGTATTAGCGGATACGCAGTATTTT | CASRAVLADTQYF
few | TRBD2 | TRBJ2-3 | TRBV29-1 | TGCAGCGTTACCGGGACTAGCGGGAGGGCCTCCCTCGCAGATACGCAGTATTTT | CSVTGTSGRASLADTQYF
NA | TRBD2 | TRBJ2-7 | TRBV7-2 | TGTGCCAGCAGCTTCGGCGGGAGGGATTCCTACGAGCAGTACTTC | CASSFGGRDSYEQYF
few | TRBD1 | TRBJ2-1 | TRBV18 | TGTGCCAGCTCACCGGACAGGGTTGAGCAGTTCTTC | CASSPDRVEQFF
NA | NA | TRBJ2-1 | TRBV11-2 | TGTGCCAGCAGCTTTGGCGGAGGGGAGTACAATGAGCAGTTCTTC | CASSFGGGEYNEQFF
NA | NA | TRBJ2-1 | TRBV7-2 | TGTGCCAGCAGCTTAAACTCGGGAAAAGAATATGAGCAGTTCTTC | CASSLNSGKEYEQFF
NA | TRBD2 | TRBJ2-7 | TRBV2 | TGTGCCAGCAGTGAGGATCTAGCGGGAACCTACGAGCAGTACTTC | CASSEDLAGTYEQYF
few | NA | TRBJ1-4 | TRBV2 | TGTGCCAGCAGTGAAGCGCTTATGTCAAACACTTTT | CASSEALMSNTF
NA | TRBD1 | TRBJ2-1 | TRBV30 | TGTGCCTGGAGTAAGGGACAGGGTGATGAGCAGTTCTTC | CAWSKGQGDEQFF
few | NA | TRBJ2-7 | TRBV30 | TGTGCCTGGAGTGTACCCGGCAGGGGCACCTACGAGCAGTACTTC | CAWSVPGRGTYEQYF
NA | NA | TRBJ1-5 | TRBV7-7 | TGTGCTAGCAGCGTCTGCAGGGTCGATCAGCCCCAGCATTTT | CASSVCRVDQPQHF
NA | TRBD2 | TRBJ2-5 | TRBV11-2 | TGTGCCAGCAGCTTAGTGGGACTAGCGGAAGAGACCCAGTACTTC | CASSLVGLAEETQYF
NA | TRBD1 | TRBJ1-5 | TRBV19 | TGTGCCAGTAGACGAGGGACAGGGAATCAGCCCCAGCATTTT | CASRRGTGNQPQHF
NA | NA | TRBJ2-7 | TRBV30 | TGTGCCTGGAGTGTACAGAGCGGACTCTACGAGCAGTACTTC | CAWSVQSGLYEQYF